These 25 T cell receptor beta chains originate from one sample sequenced in a study of blood T cells in healthy people across ages (dated by TCRdb to about 2015). Libraries were constructed by 5' RACE. The sample was run on an Illumina HiSeq 2500. A second roughly 6 to 12 cycle PCR used a sample-barcoded 5' primer and a J-beta primer mix. Starting from the raw public reads, TCRdb applied fastp trimming at Q25, assembled clones with MiXCR and retained in-frame beta chains. Each CDR3 protein gets just one entry, which takes the most common genes and DNA from the rows behind it. Within this sample are under 750,000 distinct CDR3 sequences, with 40% to 55% of them counted one time only. About 26% of the sample belongs to the ten largest clones. Source material: blood. These receptors came from a man older than 75 in good health.

The gene calls are TRBV20-1 and TRBJ2-7, with 12 bases fitting TRBD2. Germline CDR1 reads DFQATT; CDR2 reads SNEGSKA (reference sequence). Germline trimming cut 6 bases from V and 2 bases from J; bases unmatched to any gene: 2. This CDR3 contains 13 residues. Here the CDR3 reads CSARLAGAYEQYF. The DNA of the CDR3 is TGCAGTGCAAGACTAGCGGGGGCCTACGAGCAGTACTTC.

The CDR3 bases are TGTGCCAGCAGCTTCAAGGGGGCGGACGAGCAGTACTTC. Amino acids: CASSFKGADEQYF. J is TRBJ2-5 and V is TRBV7-2, with TRBD1 matching 7 bases. The J call may be incorrect, as the DNA end agrees better with TRBJ2-7. CDR1 is SGHTA, CDR2 FQGNSA, per germline. CDR3 length equals 13 residues.

J is TRBJ2-1 and V is TRBV20-1; D is unresolved. Germline assignment: CDR1 DFQATT and CDR2 SNEGSKA (reference sequence). The V end was cut by 5 bases, the J end by 4 bases, with 9 bases between. CDR3 length equals 12 residues. The CDR3 sequence: CSAQAKYNEQFF. In nucleotides, the CDR3 is TGCAGTGCTCAAGCGAAATACAATGAGCAGTTCTTC.

V gene TRBV6-6 combines with J gene TRBJ1-3; the D is unclear. Trimming pared 2 bases from V and 4 bases from J, leaving 18 bases between. CDR1 is MNHNY, CDR2 SVGAGI, per germline (reference sequence). The CDR3 loop spans 17 amino acids. The CDR3 DNA follows: TGTGCCAGCAGTTACACCCGAAGGCCCGGACGAGGAAACACCATATATTTT. This codes for CASSYTRRPGRGNTIYF.

The chain couples TRBV7-2 to TRBJ2-3; TRBD2 aligns across 9 bases. Per the germline V gene, CDR1 is SGHTA and CDR2 is FQGNSA. The CDR3 totals 16 residues. The V gene end was trimmed by 1 base and the J gene end by 4 bases; junction bases not matched to a gene: 6. The chain's CDR3 is CASSLGRGRAADTQYF. CDR3 bases: TGTGCCAGCAGCTTAGGCCGCGGGAGGGCCGCAGATACGCAGTATTTT.

On this clonotype itself: This may be a read error: a much more frequent sequence differs by one nucleotide. The V and J genes are TRBV10-3 and TRBJ2-3; TRBD1 agrees at 7 bases. The CDR3 loop spans 14 amino acids. V dropped 8 bases and J dropped 3; count of bases not matched to a gene: 8. The germline CDR1 and CDR2 sequences are ENHRY and SYGVKD. CDR3 protein: CAISVQGETDTQYF. In nucleotides, the CDR3 is TGTGCCATCTCTGTCCAGGGGGAGACAGATACGCAGTATTTT.

The chain links TRBV12-3 or TRBV12-4 to TRBJ2-7; tentative D call: TRBD2 (6 bases). The J call could be wrong; TRBJ2-5 is a better fit for the DNA end. This CDR3 is built from 14 residues. In DNA form, the CDR3 reads TGTGCCAGCACTATGGGACTGTCTGGAGAGACCCAGTACTTC. It translates to CASTMGLSGETQYF.

Only a few counts were recorded for this clonotype. The chain joins TRBV12-3 or TRBV12-4 to TRBJ1-6; D perhaps matches TRBD1 (6 bases). The CDR3 contains 12 residues. The V gene lost 7 bases and the J gene lost 8 bases, with 9 bases spanning the gap. Written as DNA, the CDR3 is TGTGCCAGCACACAGGGTGATTCACCCCTCCACTTT. Translation: CASTQGDSPLHF.

This clonotype was observed a handful of times. This rearrangement joins TRBV20-1 to TRBJ2-7, with 9 bases aligning to TRBD2. J was trimmed by 0 bases and V by 6 bases; bases with no gene match: 3. Germline CDR1 reads DFQATT; CDR2 reads SNEGSKA (reference sequence). This CDR3 spans 13 amino acids. In DNA form, the CDR3 reads TGCAGTGCCCTTAGCGGGAGCTCCTACGAGCAGTACTTC. Encoded protein: CSALSGSSYEQYF.

The chain links TRBV12-3 or TRBV12-4 to TRBJ2-7, with TRBD1 matching 8 bases. The CDR3 sequence is 14 residues long. The J segment lost 5 bases and the V segment lost 8 bases, leaving 11 bases of the junction unmatched. The chain's CDR3 is CASARQGSYDEQYF. As DNA, the CDR3 is TGTGCCAGCGCAAGACAGGGGAGCTACGACGAGCAGTACTTC.

The gene calls are TRBV5-1 and TRBJ2-3; D gene ambiguous. The CDR3 spans 14 residues. Trimming left V 0 bases short and J 2 bases short, with 7 bases between. Per germline, CDR1 SGHRS and CDR2 YFSETQ. For the CDR3, the DNA is TGCGCCAGCAGCTTGGAGCTCAACACAGATACGCAGTATTTT. Amino acid sequence: CASSLELNTDTQYF.

The chain is built from TRBV20-1 and TRBJ2-7, with TRBD2 identical over 10 bases. The germline V gene encodes CDR1 DFQATT and CDR2 SNEGSKA (reference sequence). The junction had 25 bases not matched to a gene; V was cut back by 4 bases and J by 7 bases. CDR3 length equals 19 residues. The CDR3 sequence: CSAIMPGLAQGRGYNEQYF. The CDR3 DNA follows: TGCAGTGCTATTATGCCGGGACTAGCGCAAGGGAGGGGCTACAATGAGCAGTACTTC.

This clonotype has only a few counts. The V call is TRBV6-5, the J call TRBJ1-1; a possible D gene is TRBD1 (5 bases). The V and J ends lost 2 bases and 1 base respectively, with 8 bases between them. The V gene's germline CDR1 is MNHEY and CDR2 SVGAGI. The CDR3 has 14 residues. The CDR3 spells CASSYDSSNTEAFF. The CDR3 DNA reads TGTGCCAGCAGTTACGACAGTTCGAACACTGAAGCTTTCTTT.

The table lists this clonotype with a few counts. The V call is TRBV7-2, the J call TRBJ2-7; 8 bases align to TRBD1. This CDR3 is built from 16 residues. Germline CDR1 and CDR2: SGHTA and FQGNSA. V gave up 4 bases and J gave up 4 bases; unmatched junction bases: 12. The CDR3 is CASSSGGNPQIYEQYF. The CDR3 nucleotides are TGTGCCAGCAGCTCAGGGGGCAACCCACAAATTTACGAGCAGTACTTC.

Concerning this clonotype: The junction and the germline gene differ at one end; a read error may be behind it. V is TRBV27 and J is TRBJ2-7, with TRBD1 as a possible D gene (6 bases). Germline assignment: CDR1 MNHEY and CDR2 SMNVEV (reference sequence). The CDR3 is 14 amino acids. The CDR3 nucleotides read TGTGCCGGCAGGCCAGGGGCAAGGAACTACGAGCAGTACTTC. Protein: CAGRPGARNYEQYF.

The sample holds a few counts of this clonotype. V usage is TRBV4-1 and J usage is TRBJ2-1; the D gene is possibly TRBD1 (5 bases). This CDR3 contains 16 residues. The germline V gene encodes CDR1 MGHRA and CDR2 YSYEKL. Trimming stripped 1 base from V and 11 bases from J, with 21 bases between. The CDR3 protein is CASSQGPQDPRSQQFF. The CDR3 coding sequence is TGCGCCAGCAGCCAAGGCCCACAGGACCCAAGATCCCAGCAGTTCTTC.

The rearrangement joins TRBV20-1 to TRBJ2-7; TRBD2 agrees at 11 bases. The J segment lost 5 bases and the V segment lost 5 bases, leaving 11 bases of the junction unmatched. Germline assignment: CDR1 DFQATT and CDR2 SNEGSKA (reference sequence). This CDR3 contains 15 residues. DNA for the CDR3: TGCAGTGCTCGCCTGGCTAGCGGGAGGTTTGACGAGCAGTACTTC. Protein product: CSARLASGRFDEQYF.

The chain employs TRBV6-6 and TRBJ2-1; D may be TRBD1 or TRBD2 (5 bases each). Germline assignment: CDR1 MNHNY and CDR2 SVGAGI (reference sequence). This CDR3 has 13 residues. V was trimmed by 6 bases and J by 10 bases, leaving 16 bases between them. The CDR3 sequence is CASRRAIGDEQFF. The CDR3 DNA reads TGTGCCAGCAGACGAGCAATTGGGGACGAGCAGTTCTTC.

This clonotype was counted many times. The chain couples TRBV7-9 to TRBJ2-5, with TRBD2 matching over 8 bases. The junction had 8 bases not matched to a gene; V was cut back by 5 bases and J by 3 bases. The CDR3 totals 15 residues. Germline-derived CDR1 and CDR2 are SEHNR and FQNEAQ (reference sequence). CDR3 amino acids: CASSVLGLVEETQYF. For the CDR3, the DNA is TGTGCCAGCAGCGTCCTGGGACTAGTTGAAGAGACCCAGTACTTC.

As regards this clonotype: A clone one base away is much larger, so this may be a read error. The chain has TRBV6-6 and TRBJ2-1; D not certain. CDR3 length: 12 residues. The V gene lost 5 bases and the J gene lost 6 bases, with 8 bases spanning the gap. Germline CDR1 is MNHNY and CDR2 is SVGAGI (reference sequence). CDR3 region: CASSGMPNEQFF. The CDR3 coding sequence is TGTGCCAGCAGTGGAATGCCCAATGAGCAGTTCTTC.

Only a few counts were recorded for this clonotype. This sequence joins TRBV6-1 and TRBJ1-2; possible D gene TRBD1, 6 bases. Germline CDR1 MNHNS, CDR2 SASEGT. V was cut by 6 bases and J by 8 bases, with 28 bases left in between. The CDR3 is 17 amino acids. CDR3 nucleotides: TGTGCCAGCAGCCGGATCCTGTGGCAGGGGATGACGGGGGGCTACACCTTC. Encoded protein: CASSRILWQGMTGGYTF.

The chain has TRBV29-1 and TRBJ2-7; perhaps D is TRBD1 or TRBD2 (5 bases each). With 0 bases removed from V and 3 bases from J, the gap between germline ends came to 15 bases. CDR1 and CDR2 from the germline V gene are SQVTM and ANQGSEA. This CDR3 spans 15 amino acids. The CDR3: CSVEEGWGINYEQYF. Here the CDR3 DNA reads TGCAGCGTTGAAGAAGGTTGGGGGATAAACTACGAGCAGTACTTC.

This chain uses TRBV30 with TRBJ2-5; 12 bases are a match to TRBD2. The CDR3 has 14 residues. The V gene end was trimmed by 2 bases and the J gene end by 4 bases; junction bases not matched to a gene: 2. Germline V gene data show CDR1 as GTSNPN and CDR2 as SVGIG (reference sequence). For the CDR3, the DNA is TGTGCCTGGAGTCGGGGACTAGCGGGAGAGACCCAGTACTTC. Translation: CAWSRGLAGETQYF.

This clonotype was seen a handful of times. The chain is built from TRBV4-2 and TRBJ2-3; unclear D gene. The germline CDR1 and CDR2 sequences are LGHNA and YNFKEQ. The CDR3 spans 15 residues. With 1 base removed from V and 6 bases from J, the gap between germline ends came to 14 bases. CDR3 sequence (DNA): TGTGCCAGCAGCCAAGTTGGTAGAACGTATGATACGCAGTATTTT. Amino acid sequence: CASSQVGRTYDTQYF.

The chain links TRBV15 to TRBJ2-3, with TRBD1 as a possible D gene (5 bases). Trimming pared 8 bases from V and 4 bases from J, leaving 13 bases between. CDR1 is LNHNV and CDR2 is YYDKDF in the germline V gene (reference sequence). There are 13 residues in the CDR3. The CDR3 bases are TGTGCCACCTCCCGGTCAGGGCCAGATACGCAGTATTTT. This translates into CATSRSGPDTQYF.